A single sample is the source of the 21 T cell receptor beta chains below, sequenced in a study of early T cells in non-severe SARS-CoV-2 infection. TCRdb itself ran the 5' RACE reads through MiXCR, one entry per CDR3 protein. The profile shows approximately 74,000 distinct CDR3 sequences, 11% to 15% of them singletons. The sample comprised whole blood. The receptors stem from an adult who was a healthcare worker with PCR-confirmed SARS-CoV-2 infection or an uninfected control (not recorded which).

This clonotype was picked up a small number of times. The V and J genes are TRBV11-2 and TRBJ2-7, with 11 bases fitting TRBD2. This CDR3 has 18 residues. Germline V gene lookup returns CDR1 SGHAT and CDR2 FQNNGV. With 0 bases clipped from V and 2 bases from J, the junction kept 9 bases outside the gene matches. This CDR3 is CASSLDQGGLAETYEQYF. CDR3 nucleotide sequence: TGTGCCAGCAGCTTAGATCAGGGGGGACTAGCGGAAACCTACGAGCAGTACTTC.

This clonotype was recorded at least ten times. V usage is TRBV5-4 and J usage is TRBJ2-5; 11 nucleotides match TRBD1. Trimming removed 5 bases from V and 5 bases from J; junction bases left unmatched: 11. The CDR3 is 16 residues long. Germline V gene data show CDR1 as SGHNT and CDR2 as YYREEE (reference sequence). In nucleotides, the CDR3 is TGTGCCAGCAGTTGGGGACAGGGGGAGTCAAGGGAGACCCAGTACTTC. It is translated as CASSWGQGESRETQYF.

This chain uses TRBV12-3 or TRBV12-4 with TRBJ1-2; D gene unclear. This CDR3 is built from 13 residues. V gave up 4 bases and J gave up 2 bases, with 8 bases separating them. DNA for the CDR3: TGTGCCAGCAGTTCCTCAGAGAACTATGGCTACACCTTC. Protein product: CASSSSENYGYTF.

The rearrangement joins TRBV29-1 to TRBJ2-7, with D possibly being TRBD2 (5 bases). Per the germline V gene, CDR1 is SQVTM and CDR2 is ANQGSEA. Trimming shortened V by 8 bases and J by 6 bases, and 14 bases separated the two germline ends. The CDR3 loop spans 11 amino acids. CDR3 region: CSSRAGGEQYF. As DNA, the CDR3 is TGCAGCTCCCGGGCAGGAGGCGAGCAGTACTTC.

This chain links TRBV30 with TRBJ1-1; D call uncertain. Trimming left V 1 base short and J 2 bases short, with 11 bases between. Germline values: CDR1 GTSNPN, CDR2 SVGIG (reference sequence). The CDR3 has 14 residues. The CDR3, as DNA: TGTGCCTGGAGTGCCCCTCAAGTAAACACTGAAGCTTTCTTT. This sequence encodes CAWSAPQVNTEAFF.

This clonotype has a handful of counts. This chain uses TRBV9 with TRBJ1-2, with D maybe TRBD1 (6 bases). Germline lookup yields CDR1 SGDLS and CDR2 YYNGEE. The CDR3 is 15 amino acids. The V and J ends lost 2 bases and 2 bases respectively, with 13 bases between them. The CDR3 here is CASSVGGRVNYGYTF. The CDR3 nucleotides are TGTGCCAGCAGCGTGGGGGGCAGGGTAAACTATGGCTACACCTTC.

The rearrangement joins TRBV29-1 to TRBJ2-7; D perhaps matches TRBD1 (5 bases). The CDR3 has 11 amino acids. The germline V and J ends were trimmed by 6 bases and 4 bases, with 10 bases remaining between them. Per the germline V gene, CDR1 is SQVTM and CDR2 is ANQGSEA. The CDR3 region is CSVTVPYEQYF. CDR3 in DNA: TGCAGCGTGACAGTCCCTTACGAGCAGTACTTC.

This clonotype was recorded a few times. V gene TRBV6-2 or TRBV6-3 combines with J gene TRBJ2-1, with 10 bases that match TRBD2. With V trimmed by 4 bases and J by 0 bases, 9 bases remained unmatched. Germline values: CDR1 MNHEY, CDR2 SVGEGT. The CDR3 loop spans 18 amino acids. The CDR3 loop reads CASSSLTSGATSYNEQFF. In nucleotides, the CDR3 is TGTGCCAGCAGTTCCTTAACTAGCGGGGCTACCTCCTACAATGAGCAGTTCTTC.

The CDR3: CSAYHGGASYGYTF. For the CDR3, the DNA is TGCAGTGCTTACCACGGGGGAGCTAGCTATGGCTACACCTTC. The chain has TRBV20-1 and TRBJ1-2; TRBD1 might be the D (5 bases). This CDR3 region has 14 residues. Between the trimmed V and J ends, which lost 5 bases and 4 bases, there was a span of 17 bases. Germline assignment: CDR1 DFQATT and CDR2 SNEGSKA (reference sequence).

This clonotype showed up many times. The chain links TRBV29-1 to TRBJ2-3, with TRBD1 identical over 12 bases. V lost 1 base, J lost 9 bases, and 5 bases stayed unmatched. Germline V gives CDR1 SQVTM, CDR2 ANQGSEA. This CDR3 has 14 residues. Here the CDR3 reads CSVEGDRGLGTQYF. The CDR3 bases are TGCAGCGTTGAAGGGGACAGGGGGCTAGGGACGCAGTATTTT.

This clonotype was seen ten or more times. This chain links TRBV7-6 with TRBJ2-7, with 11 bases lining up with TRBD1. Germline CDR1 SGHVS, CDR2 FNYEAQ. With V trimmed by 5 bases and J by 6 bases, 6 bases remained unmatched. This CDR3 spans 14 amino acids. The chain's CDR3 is CASSPGQGASEQYF. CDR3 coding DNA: TGTGCCAGCAGCCCCGGACAGGGGGCAAGCGAGCAGTACTTC. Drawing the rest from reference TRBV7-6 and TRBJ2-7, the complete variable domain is GAGVSQSPRYKVTKRGQDVALRCDPISGHVSLYWYRQALGQGPEFLTYFNYEAQQDKSGLPNDRFSAERPEGSISTLTIQRTEQRDSAMYRCASSPGQGASEQYFGPGTRLTVT.

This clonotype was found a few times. The DNA for the CDR3 is TGCAGCGGTAAACAGGGAGATACGCAGTATTTT. Translation gives CSGKQGDTQYF. The genes are TRBV29-1 and TRBJ2-3; perhaps TRBD1 as D (6 bases). CDR3 length equals 11 residues. Germline CDR1 SQVTM, CDR2 ANQGSEA. Deletions cut 7 bases from V and 5 bases from J, with 10 bases between.

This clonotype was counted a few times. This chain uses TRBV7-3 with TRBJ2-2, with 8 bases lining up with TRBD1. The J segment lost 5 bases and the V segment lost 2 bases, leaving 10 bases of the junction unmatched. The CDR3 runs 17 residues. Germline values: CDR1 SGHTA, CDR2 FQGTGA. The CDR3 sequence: CASSLLPLGQGTGELFF. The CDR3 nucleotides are TGTGCCAGCAGCTTACTTCCACTCGGACAGGGAACCGGGGAGCTGTTTTTT. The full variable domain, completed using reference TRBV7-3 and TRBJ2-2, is GAGVSQTPSNKVTEKGKYVELRCDPISGHTALYWYRQSLGQGPEFLIYFQGTGAADDSGLPNDRFFAVRPEGSVSTLKIQRTERGDSAVYLCASSLLPLGQGTGELFFGEGSRLTVL.

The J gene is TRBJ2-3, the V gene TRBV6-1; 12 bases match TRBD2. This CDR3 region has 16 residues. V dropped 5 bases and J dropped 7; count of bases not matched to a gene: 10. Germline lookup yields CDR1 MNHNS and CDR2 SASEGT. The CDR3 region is CASSPSTSGGLYTQYF. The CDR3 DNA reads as TGTGCCAGCAGTCCCTCGACTAGCGGGGGCCTTTATACGCAGTATTTT.

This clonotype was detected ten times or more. CDR3 sequence: CASSYSGGSNEKLFF. The DNA of the CDR3 is TGTGCCAGCAGTTACTCAGGGGGCTCTAATGAAAAACTGTTTTTT. The J gene is TRBJ1-4, the V gene TRBV6-6; 7 bases line up with TRBD1. Germline assignment: CDR1 MNHNY and CDR2 SVGAGI (reference sequence). There are 15 residues in the CDR3. V lost 0 bases to trimming and J lost 3 bases; unmatched junction nucleotides: 1.

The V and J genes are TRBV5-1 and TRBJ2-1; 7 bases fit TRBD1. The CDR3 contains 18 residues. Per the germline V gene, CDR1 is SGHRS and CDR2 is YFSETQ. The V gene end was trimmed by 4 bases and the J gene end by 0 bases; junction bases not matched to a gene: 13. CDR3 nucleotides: TGCGCCAGCAGCCATACCACGACAGGGCCGAGCTCCTACAATGAGCAGTTCTTC. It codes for CASSHTTTGPSSYNEQFF.

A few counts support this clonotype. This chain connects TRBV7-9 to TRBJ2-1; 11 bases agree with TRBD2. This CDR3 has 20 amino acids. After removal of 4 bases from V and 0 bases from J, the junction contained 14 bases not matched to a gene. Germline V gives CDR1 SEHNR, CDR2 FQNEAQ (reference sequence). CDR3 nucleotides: TGTGCCAGCAGCTACCCCGAGCGACTAGCGGGACAGAGCTCCTACAATGAGCAGTTCTTC. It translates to CASSYPERLAGQSSYNEQFF.

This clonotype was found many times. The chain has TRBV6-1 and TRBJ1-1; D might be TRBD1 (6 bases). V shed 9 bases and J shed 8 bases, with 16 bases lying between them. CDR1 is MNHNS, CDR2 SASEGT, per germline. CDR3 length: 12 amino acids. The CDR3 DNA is TGTGCCAGTAGGGGGGGTCGGCCCGAAGCTTTCTTT. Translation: CASRGGRPEAFF.

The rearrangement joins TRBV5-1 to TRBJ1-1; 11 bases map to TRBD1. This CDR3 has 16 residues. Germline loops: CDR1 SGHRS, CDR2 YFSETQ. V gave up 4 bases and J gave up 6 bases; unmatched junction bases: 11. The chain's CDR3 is CASSPRTGGVRAEAFF. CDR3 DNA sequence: TGCGCCAGCAGCCCCAGGACAGGGGGCGTGCGGGCTGAAGCTTTCTTT.

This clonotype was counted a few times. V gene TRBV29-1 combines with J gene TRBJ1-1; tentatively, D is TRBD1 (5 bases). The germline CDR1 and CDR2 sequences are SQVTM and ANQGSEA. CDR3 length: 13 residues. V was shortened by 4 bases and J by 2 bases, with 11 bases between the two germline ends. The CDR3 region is CSVARTPNTEAFF. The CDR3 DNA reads TGCAGCGTTGCTCGGACACCAAACACTGAAGCTTTCTTT.

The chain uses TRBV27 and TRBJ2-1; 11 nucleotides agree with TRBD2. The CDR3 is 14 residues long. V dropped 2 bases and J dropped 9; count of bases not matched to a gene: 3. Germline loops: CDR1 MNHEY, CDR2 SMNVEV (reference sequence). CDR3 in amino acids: CASSLEGTSGEQFF. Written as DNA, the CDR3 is TGTGCCAGCAGTTTAGAGGGGACTAGCGGTGAGCAGTTCTTC.